The clone carrying this TCR beta chain was counted a few times. These data come from a study of blood T cell repertoires in COVID-19. In the study overall: The origin of the acute and convalescent COVID-19 samples was the United States, Italy and Spain. In each case, the material was cDNA or gDNA derived from T cells, B-cell-depleted T cells, or PBMCs.

J gave up 10 bases and V 6 bases, and 14 bases lay outside the gene matches. The CDR3 is made up of 14 amino acids. Germline loops: CDR1 MNHEY, CDR2 SMNVEV (reference sequence). Study processing details: Estimation of nucleated cell counts relied on the amplification of reference gene primers. Assay used: immunoSEQ multiplex PCR; TCRdb lists only in-frame clones, some missing. That table gives V, J and clone size, and the DNA gave D and trimming. The table includes 130,000 or so clones, approximately 77% detected once. The chain is built from TRBV27 and TRBJ1-2; 7 nucleotides agree with TRBD1. The sequenced sample consisted of peripheral blood. The origin of this receptor is a man at least 80 years old with acute or convalescent COVID-19. The CDR3 DNA sequence: TGTGCCAGCAGACCCACAGGGGTGATCTACTTCTACACCTTC. Encoded protein: CASRPTGVIYFYTF.